This TCR beta chain was sequenced in a study of monozygotic twins with inflammatory bowel disease. RNA in its total form was extracted from whole blood, and T cells were not sorted. As concerns this clonotype: Its antigen is still unknown.

General study results and limits: With others, IBD patients shared fewer clonotypes than healthy twins did, especially with disease activity. The co-twins with IBD showed lower TCRbeta diversity (inverse Simpson) than their healthy siblings.

The CDR3 length is 17 residues. UMIs were attached via template switching, each with a 6-nucleotide sample barcode. TCRdb reanalyzed the 5' RACE reads and collapses them to one entry per CDR3 protein, without DNA. The sample data list about 380,000 distinct CDR3 sequences. The sequence came from a human donor with ulcerative colitis or Crohn's disease, or a healthy co-twin of an affected twin (not recorded which). The sequenced material came from blood. This chain joins TRBV12-3 or TRBV12-4 and TRBJ1-3; checking the TCRdb D call of TRBD1 is not possible without DNA. CDR3 residues: CASSLERGVSSGNTIYF.